Given below is one T cell receptor beta chain in context. No antigen is known for it. The sample comes from a study of siplizumab effects on memory and regulatory T cells. Study-wide results and caveats: Only a minority of proliferating CD4+ or CD8+ clones had an assignable naive or memory phenotype, with roughly 75-97% lacking one.

Method: immunoSEQ multiplex PCR; TCRdb's copy keeps in-frame clones and lacks some. The sample has roughly 100,000 clones, approximately 90% seen once. The receptor was derived from a human donor in good health. The sample consisted of CD4+ T cells sorted from blood.

The CDR3 spells CASSPPGDSYSNSPLHF. DNA for the CDR3: TGTGCCAGCAGCCCTCCCGGGGACAGTTATTCAAATTCACCCCTCCACTTT. V is TRBV11-2 and J is TRBJ1-6; TRBD1 aligns across 7 bases. From germline, CDR1 is SGHAT and CDR2 FQNNGV. Unmatched junction bases numbered 14, after V lost 5 bases and J lost 7 bases. CDR3 length: 17 amino acids.